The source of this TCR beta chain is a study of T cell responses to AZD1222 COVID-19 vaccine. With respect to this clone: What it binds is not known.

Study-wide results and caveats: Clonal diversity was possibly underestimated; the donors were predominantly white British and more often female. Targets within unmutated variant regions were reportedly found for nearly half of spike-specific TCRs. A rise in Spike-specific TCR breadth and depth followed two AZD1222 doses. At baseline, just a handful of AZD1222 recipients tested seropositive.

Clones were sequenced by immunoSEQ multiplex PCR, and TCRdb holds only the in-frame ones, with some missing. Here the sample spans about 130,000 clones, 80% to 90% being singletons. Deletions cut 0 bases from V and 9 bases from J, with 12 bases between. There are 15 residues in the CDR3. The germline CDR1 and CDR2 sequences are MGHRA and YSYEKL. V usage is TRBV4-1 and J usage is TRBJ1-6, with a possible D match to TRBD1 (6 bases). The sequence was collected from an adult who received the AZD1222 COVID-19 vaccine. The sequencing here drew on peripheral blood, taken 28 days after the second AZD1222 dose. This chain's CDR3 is CASSQDQGSGSPLHF. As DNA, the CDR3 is TGCGCCAGCAGCCAAGATCAGGGGTCGGGTTCACCCCTCCACTTT.